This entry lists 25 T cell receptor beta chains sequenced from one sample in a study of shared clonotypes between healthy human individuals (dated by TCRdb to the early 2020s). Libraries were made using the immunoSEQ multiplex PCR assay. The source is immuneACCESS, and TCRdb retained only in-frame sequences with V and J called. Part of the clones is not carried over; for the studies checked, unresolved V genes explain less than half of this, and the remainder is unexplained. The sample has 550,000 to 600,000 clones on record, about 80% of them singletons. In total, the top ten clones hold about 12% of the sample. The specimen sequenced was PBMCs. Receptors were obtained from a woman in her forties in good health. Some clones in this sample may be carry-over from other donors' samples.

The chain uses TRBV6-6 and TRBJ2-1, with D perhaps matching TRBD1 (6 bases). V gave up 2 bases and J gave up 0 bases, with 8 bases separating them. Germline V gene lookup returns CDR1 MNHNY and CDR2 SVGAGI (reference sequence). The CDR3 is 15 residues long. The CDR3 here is CASSYGQSSYNEQFF. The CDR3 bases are TGTGCCAGCAGTTACGGACAGAGCTCCTACAATGAGCAGTTCTTC.

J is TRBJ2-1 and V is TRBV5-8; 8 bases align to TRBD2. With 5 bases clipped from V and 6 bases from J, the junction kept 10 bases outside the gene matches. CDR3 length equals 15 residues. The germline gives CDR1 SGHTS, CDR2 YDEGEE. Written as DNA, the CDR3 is TGTGCCAGCAGTTACAGGCGGGAGGTTCCCAATGAGCAGTTCTTC. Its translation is CASSYRREVPNEQFF.

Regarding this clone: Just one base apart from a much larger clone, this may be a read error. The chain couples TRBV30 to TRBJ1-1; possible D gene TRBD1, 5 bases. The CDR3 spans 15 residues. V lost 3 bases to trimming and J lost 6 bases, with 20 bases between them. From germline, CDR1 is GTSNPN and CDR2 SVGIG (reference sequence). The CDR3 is CAWSLPLGLNAEAFF. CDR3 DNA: TGTGCCTGGAGCTTACCTTTGGGACTTAACGCTGAAGCTTTCTTT.

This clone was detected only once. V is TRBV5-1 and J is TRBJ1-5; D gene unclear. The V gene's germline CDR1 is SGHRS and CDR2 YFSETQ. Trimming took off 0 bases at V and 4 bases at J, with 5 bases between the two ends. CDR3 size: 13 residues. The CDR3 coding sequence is TGCGCCAGCAGCTTGGGGCGAAATCAGCCCCAGCATTTT. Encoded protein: CASSLGRNQPQHF.

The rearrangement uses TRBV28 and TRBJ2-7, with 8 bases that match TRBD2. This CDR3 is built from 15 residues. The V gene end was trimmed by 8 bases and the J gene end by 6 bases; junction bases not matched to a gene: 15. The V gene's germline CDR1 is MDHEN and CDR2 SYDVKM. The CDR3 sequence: CASAPSGTSTSEQYF. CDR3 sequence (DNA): TGTGCCAGCGCCCCTTCCGGGACTAGTACTTCCGAGCAGTACTTC.

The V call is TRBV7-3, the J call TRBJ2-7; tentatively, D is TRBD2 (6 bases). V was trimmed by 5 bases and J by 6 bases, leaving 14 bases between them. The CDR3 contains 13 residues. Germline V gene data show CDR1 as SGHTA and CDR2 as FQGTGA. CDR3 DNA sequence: TGTGCCAGCAGCAGATCTAGCGAAACCGAGCAGTACTTC. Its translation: CASSRSSETEQYF.

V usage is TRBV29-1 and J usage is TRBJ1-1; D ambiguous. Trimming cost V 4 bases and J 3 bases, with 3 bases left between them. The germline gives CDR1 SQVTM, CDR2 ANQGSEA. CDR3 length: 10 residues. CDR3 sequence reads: CSVAHTEAFF. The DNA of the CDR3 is TGCAGCGTTGCACACACTGAAGCTTTCTTT.

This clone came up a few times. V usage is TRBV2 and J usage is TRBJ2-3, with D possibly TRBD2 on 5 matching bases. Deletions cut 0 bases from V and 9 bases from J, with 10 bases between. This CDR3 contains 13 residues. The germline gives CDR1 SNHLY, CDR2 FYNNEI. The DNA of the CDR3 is TGTGCCAGCAGTGAAGCGTCAACGGGGACGCAGTATTTT. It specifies CASSEASTGTQYF.

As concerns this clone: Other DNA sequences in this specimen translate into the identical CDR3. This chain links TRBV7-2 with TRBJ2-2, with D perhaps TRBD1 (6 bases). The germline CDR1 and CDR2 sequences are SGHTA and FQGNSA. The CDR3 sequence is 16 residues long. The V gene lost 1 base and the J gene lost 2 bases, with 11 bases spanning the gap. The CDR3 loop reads CASSLGGRGNTGELFF. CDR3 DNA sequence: TGTGCCAGCAGCTTAGGGGGCAGGGGAAACACCGGGGAGCTGTTTTTT.

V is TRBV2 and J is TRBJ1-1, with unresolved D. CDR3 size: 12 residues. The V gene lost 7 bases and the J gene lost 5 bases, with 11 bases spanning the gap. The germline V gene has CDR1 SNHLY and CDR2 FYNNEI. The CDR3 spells CASTPTGTEAFF. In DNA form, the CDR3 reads TGTGCCAGCACCCCGACGGGGACTGAAGCTTTCTTT.

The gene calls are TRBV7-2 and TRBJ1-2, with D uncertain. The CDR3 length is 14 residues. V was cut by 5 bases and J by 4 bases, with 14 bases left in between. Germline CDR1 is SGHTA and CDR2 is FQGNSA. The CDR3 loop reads CASSPTRRGYGYTF. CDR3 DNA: TGTGCCAGCAGCCCGACAAGACGGGGCTATGGCTACACCTTC. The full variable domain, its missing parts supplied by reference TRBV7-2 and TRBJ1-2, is GAGVSQSPSNKVTEKGKDVELRCDPISGHTALYWYRQSLGQGLEFLIYFQGNSAPDKSGLPSDRFSAERTGGSVSTLTIQRTQQEDSAVYLCASSPTRRGYGYTFGSGTRLTVV.

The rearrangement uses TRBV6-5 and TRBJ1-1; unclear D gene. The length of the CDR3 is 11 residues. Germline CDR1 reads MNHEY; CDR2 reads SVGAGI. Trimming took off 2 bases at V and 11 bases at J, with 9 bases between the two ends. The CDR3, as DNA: TGTGCCAGCAGTTACGCCAATTCGGCTTTCTTT. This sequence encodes CASSYANSAFF.

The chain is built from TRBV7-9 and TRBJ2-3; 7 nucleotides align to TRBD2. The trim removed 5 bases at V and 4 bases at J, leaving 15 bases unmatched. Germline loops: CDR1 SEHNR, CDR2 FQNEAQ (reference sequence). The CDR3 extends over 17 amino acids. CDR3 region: CASSPRTGRESPDTQYF. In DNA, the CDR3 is TGTGCCAGCAGCCCTCGAACGGGGCGGGAGAGCCCAGATACGCAGTATTTT. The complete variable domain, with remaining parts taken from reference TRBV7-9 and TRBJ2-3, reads DTGVSQNPRHKITKRGQNVTFRCDPISEHNRLYWYRQTLGQGPEFLTYFQNEAQLEKSRLLSDRFSAERPKGSFSTLEIQRTEQGDSAMYLCASSPRTGRESPDTQYFGPGTRLTVL.

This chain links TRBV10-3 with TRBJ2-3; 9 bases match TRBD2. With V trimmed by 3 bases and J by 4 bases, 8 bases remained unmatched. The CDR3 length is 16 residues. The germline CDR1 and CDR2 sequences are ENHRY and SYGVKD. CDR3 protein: CAISDGAGGPPDTQYF. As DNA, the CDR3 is TGTGCCATCAGTGACGGGGCGGGAGGGCCACCAGATACGCAGTATTTT.

Here the CDR3 reads CAWSVSAIRGEQYF. The DNA of the CDR3 is TGTGCCTGGAGTGTGAGTGCGATACGGGGGGAGCAGTACTTC. The chain is built from TRBV30 and TRBJ2-7; a possible D gene is TRBD2 (6 bases). Trimming took off 0 bases at V and 7 bases at J, with 16 bases between the two ends. The germline CDR1 and CDR2 sequences are GTSNPN and SVGIG (reference sequence). This CDR3 has 14 residues.

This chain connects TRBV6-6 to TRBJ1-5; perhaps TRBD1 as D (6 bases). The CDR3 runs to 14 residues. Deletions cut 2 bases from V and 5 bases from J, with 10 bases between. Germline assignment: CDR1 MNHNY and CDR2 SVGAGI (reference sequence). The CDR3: CASSYRTADQPQHF. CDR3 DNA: TGTGCCAGCAGTTACCGGACAGCCGATCAGCCCCAGCATTTT.

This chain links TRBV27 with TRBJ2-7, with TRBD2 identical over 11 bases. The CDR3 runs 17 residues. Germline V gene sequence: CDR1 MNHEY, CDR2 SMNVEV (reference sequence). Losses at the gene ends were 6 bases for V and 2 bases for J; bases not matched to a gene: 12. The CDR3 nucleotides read TGTGCCAGCAGCTCTTACAGCCTAGCGGGAGGCGCCTACGAGCAGTACTTC. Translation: CASSSYSLAGGAYEQYF.

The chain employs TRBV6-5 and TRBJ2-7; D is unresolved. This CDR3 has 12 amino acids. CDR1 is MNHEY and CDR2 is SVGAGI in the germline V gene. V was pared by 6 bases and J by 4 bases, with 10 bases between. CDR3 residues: CASSLGDYEQYF. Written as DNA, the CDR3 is TGTGCCAGCAGCCTCGGTGATTACGAGCAGTACTTC.

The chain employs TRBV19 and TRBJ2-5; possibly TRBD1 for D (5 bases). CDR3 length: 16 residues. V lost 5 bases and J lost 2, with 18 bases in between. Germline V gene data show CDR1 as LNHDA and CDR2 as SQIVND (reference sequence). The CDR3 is CASSSQTALIQETQYF. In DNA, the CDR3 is TGTGCCAGTAGTTCGCAGACAGCCCTAATACAAGAGACCCAGTACTTC.

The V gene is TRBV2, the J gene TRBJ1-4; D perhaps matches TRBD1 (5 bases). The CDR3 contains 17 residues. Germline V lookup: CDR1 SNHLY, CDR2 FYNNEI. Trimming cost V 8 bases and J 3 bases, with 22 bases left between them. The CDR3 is CASLEAPGRAANEKLFF. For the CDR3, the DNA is TGTGCCAGCCTCGAGGCTCCGGGCAGGGCAGCTAATGAAAAACTGTTTTTT.

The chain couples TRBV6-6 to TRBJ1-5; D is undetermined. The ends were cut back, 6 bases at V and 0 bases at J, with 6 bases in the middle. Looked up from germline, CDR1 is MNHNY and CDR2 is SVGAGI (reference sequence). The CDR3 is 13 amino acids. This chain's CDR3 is CASRTISNQPQHF. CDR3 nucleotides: TGTGCCAGCAGAACAATTAGCAATCAGCCCCAGCATTTT.

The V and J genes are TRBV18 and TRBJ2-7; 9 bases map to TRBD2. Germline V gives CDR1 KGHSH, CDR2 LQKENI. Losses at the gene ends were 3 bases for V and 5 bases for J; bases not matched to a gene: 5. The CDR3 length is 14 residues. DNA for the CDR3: TGTGCCAGCTCACCCGATAGCGGGGGTGACGAGCAGTACTTC. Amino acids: CASSPDSGGDEQYF.

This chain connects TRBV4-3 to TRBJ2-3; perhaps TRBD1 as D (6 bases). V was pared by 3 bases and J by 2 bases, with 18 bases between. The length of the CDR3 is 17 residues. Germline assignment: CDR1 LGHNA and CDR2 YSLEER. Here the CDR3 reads CASSHSWAGAATDTQYF. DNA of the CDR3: TGCGCCAGCAGCCACTCATGGGCAGGGGCAGCCACAGATACGCAGTATTTT.

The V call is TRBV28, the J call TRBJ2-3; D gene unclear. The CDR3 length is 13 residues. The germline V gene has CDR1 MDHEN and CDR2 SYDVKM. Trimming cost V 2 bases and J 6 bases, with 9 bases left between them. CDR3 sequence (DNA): TGTGCCAGCAGTTTACTCCACGGGGATACGCAGTATTTT. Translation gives CASSLLHGDTQYF. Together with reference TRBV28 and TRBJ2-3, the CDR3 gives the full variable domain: DVKVTQSSRYLVKRTGEKVFLECVQDMDHENMFWYRQDPGLGLRLIYFSYDVKMKEKGDIPEGYSVSREKKERFSLILESASTNQTSMYLCASSLLHGDTQYFGPGTRLTVL.

The CDR3 is CASSQGGRPTDTQYF. CDR3 coding DNA: TGCGCCAGCAGCCAAGGGGGGAGACCCACAGATACGCAGTATTTT. This chain connects TRBV4-3 to TRBJ2-3, with D perhaps assigned TRBD1 or TRBD2 (5 bases each). Germline values: CDR1 LGHNA, CDR2 YSLEER. The CDR3 loop spans 15 amino acids. The germline V and J ends were trimmed by 1 base and 2 bases, with 10 bases remaining between them.